These 18 T cell receptor beta chains were all obtained from the same sample, sequenced in a study of shared clonotypes between healthy human individuals. Naive CD8 cells were CD45RO-negative, positively selected for CCR7, excluding terminally differentiated effector memory CD45RA+ cells. Method: immunoSEQ multiplex PCR; TCRdb's copy keeps in-frame clones and lacks some. The sample contains around 560,000 clones, approximately 96% of which appear only once. Specimen: naive CD8+ T cells sorted from blood. These receptors all come from a woman aged 25-40 years in good health.

J is TRBJ2-1 and V is TRBV7-2; 12 nucleotides align to TRBD2. Germline trimming cut 5 bases from V and 8 bases from J; bases unmatched to any gene: 7. The CDR3 contains 15 residues. Germline V gene lookup returns CDR1 SGHTA and CDR2 FQGNSA. CDR3 in amino acids: CASSLTSGRGHEQFF. CDR3 bases: TGTGCCAGCAGCCTGACTAGCGGGAGAGGCCATGAGCAGTTCTTC.

The chain combines TRBV7-9 with TRBJ2-5; D unclear. Germline loops: CDR1 SEHNR, CDR2 FQNEAQ (reference sequence). Trimming left V 5 bases short and J 1 base short, with 17 bases between. The CDR3 is 16 amino acids. For the CDR3, the DNA is TGTGCCAGCAGCCCTTTTTTCCCAGGAATCCAAGAGACCCAGTACTTC. This gives the protein CASSPFFPGIQETQYF.

The chain employs TRBV7-9 and TRBJ2-1; the match to TRBD2 covers 7 bases. Germline trimming cut 1 base from V and 4 bases from J; bases unmatched to any gene: 4. Germline values: CDR1 SEHNR, CDR2 FQNEAQ (reference sequence). The CDR3 totals 15 residues. CDR3 in DNA: TGTGCCAGCAGCTTAGGCGGGAGTACATACAATGAGCAGTTCTTC. This codes for CASSLGGSTYNEQFF.

The chain combines TRBV27 with TRBJ2-3, with 9 bases identical to TRBD2. The CDR3 has 15 residues. V shed 6 bases, J shed 6 bases, and the junction held 10 bases outside the gene matches. Germline-derived CDR1 and CDR2 are MNHEY and SMNVEV (reference sequence). CDR3 coding DNA: TGTGCCAGCAGGTCTAGCGGGGCGCCTGGGGATACGCAGTATTTT. Protein product: CASRSSGAPGDTQYF.

The chain recombines TRBV29-1 with TRBJ2-5, with TRBD2 matching 11 bases. The J call is doubtful: the DNA matches TRBJ2-7 better. CDR1 and CDR2 (germline): SQVTM, ANQGSEA. The CDR3 totals 14 residues. DNA for the CDR3: TGCAGCGTTTATAGCGGGAGGGCCGGTTACGAGCAGTACTTC. Translation: CSVYSGRAGYEQYF.

The rearrangement links TRBV7-8 to TRBJ2-2, with TRBD2 identical over 11 bases. Per the germline V gene, CDR1 is SGHVS and CDR2 is FQNEAQ. V dropped 2 bases and J dropped 6; count of bases not matched to a gene: 5. The CDR3 has 16 amino acids. Here the CDR3 reads CASSLRTSGSPGELFF. CDR3 sequence (DNA): TGTGCCAGCAGCTTAAGGACTAGCGGGTCCCCCGGGGAGCTGTTTTTT.

The CDR3 nucleotides are TGTGCCAGCAGCTACACGAGCGGGCCCTACGAGCAGTACTTC. This codes for CASSYTSGPYEQYF. V is TRBV27 and J is TRBJ2-7; TRBD2 might be the D (6 bases). This CDR3 spans 14 amino acids. Germline loops: CDR1 MNHEY, CDR2 SMNVEV (reference sequence). The germline V and J ends were trimmed by 6 bases and 2 bases, with 14 bases remaining between them.

The V and J genes are TRBV28 and TRBJ2-1; D not resolved. Trimming stripped 3 bases from V and 10 bases from J, with 10 bases between. CDR3 length: 12 amino acids. Looked up from germline, CDR1 is MDHEN and CDR2 is SYDVKM. The CDR3 sequence: CASSFTVGEQFF. The DNA of the CDR3 is TGTGCCAGCAGTTTCACGGTTGGGGAGCAGTTCTTC.

The rearrangement joins TRBV5-1 to TRBJ2-7; TRBD2 matches at 8 bases. Unmatched junction bases numbered 5, after V lost 4 bases and J lost 2 bases. CDR3 length: 14 residues. The germline CDR1 and CDR2 sequences are SGHRS and YFSETQ. The CDR3 region has the DNA TGCGCCAGCAGCGAGGCGGGAGGTCCCTACGAGCAGTACTTC. Translation gives CASSEAGGPYEQYF.

This chain joins TRBV7-9 and TRBJ2-7, with 9 bases fitting TRBD2. This CDR3 is 14 amino acids long. With 5 bases clipped from V and 6 bases from J, the junction kept 8 bases outside the gene matches. The V gene's germline CDR1 is SEHNR and CDR2 FQNEAQ (reference sequence). Written as DNA, the CDR3 is TGTGCCAGCAGCGACGGGACTAGCTTCTCCGAGCAGTACTTC. This sequence encodes CASSDGTSFSEQYF.

The chain has TRBV28 and TRBJ2-7; TRBD2 aligns across 12 bases. V was clipped by 6 bases and J by 2 bases; unmatched bases: 8. The CDR3 consists of 16 residues. CDR1 MDHEN and CDR2 SYDVKM come from the germline V gene. For the CDR3, the DNA is TGTGCCAGCAGCGGGGGACTAGCGGGCCCCGCCTACGAGCAGTACTTC. Amino acid sequence: CASSGGLAGPAYEQYF.

The V call is TRBV5-6, the J call TRBJ2-7; TRBD2 is a possible D gene (5 bases). V shed 4 bases and J shed 2 bases, with 13 bases lying between them. Germline CDR1 is SGHDT and CDR2 is YYEEEE. The CDR3 has 14 residues. The CDR3 DNA is TGTGCCAGCAGCCCCGTCGGGGTAACCTACGAGCAGTACTTC. Amino acid sequence: CASSPVGVTYEQYF.

This sequence joins TRBV9 and TRBJ2-1, with a tentative D call TRBD2 (6 bases). The CDR3 is 16 amino acids. The V end lost 1 base, the J end lost 0 bases, and 11 bases lay between the germline ends. The germline CDR1 and CDR2 sequences are SGDLS and YYNGEE. This CDR3 is CASSVKVRGSYNEQFF. As DNA, the CDR3 is TGTGCCAGCAGCGTAAAGGTGCGGGGCTCCTACAATGAGCAGTTCTTC.

The chain carries TRBV5-6 and TRBJ1-2, with D unresolved. The CDR3 sequence is 14 residues long. The V end lost 4 bases, the J end lost 3 bases, and 13 bases lay between the germline ends. Germline V CDR1 and CDR2: SGHDT, YYEEEE. CDR3 sequence reads: CASSRVSRDYGYTF. For the CDR3, the DNA is TGTGCCAGCAGCCGAGTTAGCAGAGACTATGGCTACACCTTC.

The chain employs TRBV9 and TRBJ2-5; TRBD2 might be the D (6 bases). This CDR3 comprises 13 residues. Per germline, CDR1 SGDLS and CDR2 YYNGEE. V was trimmed by 0 bases and J by 5 bases, leaving 8 bases between them. CDR3 nucleotide sequence: TGTGCCAGCAGCGTAGTCGGAGGGGAGACCCAGTACTTC. The encoded protein is CASSVVGGETQYF.

The chain joins TRBV2 to TRBJ2-3, with D perhaps TRBD2 (5 bases). The CDR3 loop spans 14 amino acids. The germline V gene encodes CDR1 SNHLY and CDR2 FYNNEI. The V gene lost 6 bases and the J gene lost 6 bases, with 16 bases spanning the gap. CDR3 residues: CASRPPGWADTQYF. The CDR3, as DNA: TGTGCCAGCAGACCCCCGGGGTGGGCCGATACGCAGTATTTT.

The chain employs TRBV2 and TRBJ1-5; 7 bases fit TRBD1. The CDR3 has 17 amino acids. Germline V lookup: CDR1 SNHLY, CDR2 FYNNEI. Trimming removed 7 bases from V and 0 bases from J; junction bases left unmatched: 12. CDR3 sequence (DNA): TGTGCCAGCACCTACGACAGGGTACTTTATAGCAATCAGCCCCAGCATTTT. Protein: CASTYDRVLYSNQPQHF. Variable domain in full (rest from reference TRBV2 and TRBJ1-5): EPEVTQTPSHQVTQMGQEVILRCVPISNHLYFYWYRQILGQKVEFLVSFYNNEISEKSEIFDDQFSVERPDGSNFTLKIRSTKLEDSAMYFCASTYDRVLYSNQPQHFGDGTRLSIL.

This rearrangement joins TRBV10-1 to TRBJ2-4; weak D call: TRBD2 (7 bases). Trimming took off 0 bases at V and 9 bases at J, with 18 bases between the two ends. Germline V gene sequence: CDR1 WNHNN, CDR2 SYGVQD (reference sequence). This CDR3 spans 16 amino acids. DNA for the CDR3: TGCGCCAGCAGTGAGTCCGGGGAAGGGGGGGGCGTCATTCAGTACTTC. Protein sequence: CASSESGEGGGVIQYF.